Listed below are T cell receptor beta chains from one sample, sequenced in a study of cytotoxic CD8 clonotypes in ibrutinib-treated CLL. Clones were read by immunoSEQ multiplex PCR, and TCRdb kept only the in-frame ones, dropping some. Counted here are some 140,000 clones, 85% to 95% occurring once; the ten biggest clones make up less than 14%. The sequencing here drew on PBMCs, taken after 12 months of ibrutinib treatment. The receptors stem from a human donor with chronic lymphocytic leukemia. The CDR3 runs from the conserved cysteine through the conserved F or W. D genes are given only for firm matches. The listing skips clone size in some rows; elsewhere it reads once, few, many or a size class.

CDR3 protein: CASSVGQGFGYTF
CDR3 DNA: TGTGCCAGCAGTGTGGGACAGGGATTTGGCTACACCTTC
D gene: TRBD1
V gene: TRBV28
clone size: .
J gene: TRBJ1-2

CDR3 protein: CATSRSKETQYF
CDR3 DNA: TGTGCCACCAGCAGGAGCAAAGAGACCCAGTACTTC
D gene: .
V gene: TRBV15
clone size: .
J gene: TRBJ2-5

CDR3 protein: CASSERDRGGEQYF
CDR3 DNA: TGTGCCAGCAGTGAAAGGGACAGGGGAGGCGAGCAGTACTTC
D gene: TRBD1
V gene: TRBV2
clone size: .
J gene: TRBJ2-7

CDR3 protein: CASSSPRQSRAMYF
CDR3 DNA: TGTGCCAGCAGTTCCCCAAGGCAGAGTCGCGCCATGTACTTC
D gene: .
V gene: TRBV28
clone size: .
J gene: TRBJ2-7

CDR3 protein: CASSYSRTSGKQYF
CDR3 DNA: TGTGCCAGCAGTTACTCCCGGACTAGCGGGAAGCAGTACTTC
D gene: TRBD2
V gene: TRBV6-5
clone size: .
J gene: TRBJ2-7

CDR3 protein: CASSLAGTFAYNEQFF
CDR3 DNA: TGTGCCAGCAGTCTCGCCGGTACGTTTGCGTACAATGAGCAGTTCTTC
D gene: .
V gene: TRBV25-1
clone size: once
J gene: TRBJ2-1

CDR3 protein: CASSDRQNQPQHF
CDR3 DNA: TGTGCCAGCAGTGATAGGCAGAATCAGCCCCAGCATTTT
D gene: .
V gene: TRBV6-1
clone size: .
J gene: TRBJ1-5

CDR3 protein: CASSTGLAGVYEQYF
CDR3 DNA: TGTGCCAGTAGTACGGGACTAGCGGGAGTATACGAGCAGTACTTC
D gene: TRBD2
V gene: TRBV19
clone size: once
J gene: TRBJ2-7

CDR3 protein: CASSYAPPSSSYEQYF
CDR3 DNA: TGTGCCAGCAGTTACGCACCGCCGTCGAGCTCCTACGAGCAGTACTTC
D gene: .
V gene: TRBV6-5
clone size: .
J gene: TRBJ2-7

CDR3 protein: CASSYRPWQETQYF
CDR3 DNA: TGTGCCAGCAGTTATCGTCCGTGGCAAGAGACCCAGTACTTC
D gene: .
V gene: TRBV6-5
clone size: .
J gene: TRBJ2-5

CDR3 protein: CASSSPPGQSGANVLTF
CDR3 DNA: TGTGCCAGCAGTTCCCCCCCGGGACAGTCTGGGGCCAACGTCCTGACTTTC
D gene: TRBD1
V gene: TRBV27
clone size: .
J gene: TRBJ2-6

CDR3 protein: CASSILTGRMYEQYF
CDR3 DNA: TGTGCCAGCAGTATATTAACAGGGCGGATGTACGAGCAGTACTTC
D gene: .
V gene: TRBV6-5
clone size: .
J gene: TRBJ2-7

CDR3 protein: CASSVGLAGVSGELFF
CDR3 DNA: TGTGCCAGCAGCGTGGGACTAGCGGGAGTTTCCGGGGAGCTGTTTTTT
D gene: TRBD2
V gene: TRBV9
clone size: .
J gene: TRBJ2-2

CDR3 protein: CASSPGLSTDTQYF
CDR3 DNA: TGTGCCAGCTCACCAGGACTGTCCACAGATACGCAGTATTTT
D gene: .
V gene: TRBV18
clone size: .
J gene: TRBJ2-3

CDR3 protein: CASSPHPGSDEQYF
CDR3 DNA: TGTGCCAGCAGCCCCCACCCCGGGAGCGACGAGCAGTACTTC
D gene: .
V gene: TRBV9
clone size: .
J gene: TRBJ2-7

CDR3 protein: CASSLSQGTYEKLFF
CDR3 DNA: TGTGCCAGCAGCTTGAGCCAGGGTACCTATGAAAAACTGTTTTTT
D gene: .
V gene: TRBV5-5
clone size: .
J gene: TRBJ1-4

CDR3 protein: CASSYMRQGVEKLFF
CDR3 DNA: TGTGCCAGCAGTTACATGAGACAGGGGGTTGAAAAACTGTTTTTT
D gene: TRBD1
V gene: TRBV6-6
clone size: .
J gene: TRBJ1-4

CDR3 protein: CASSTDSNQPQHF
CDR3 DNA: TGCGCCAGCAGCACGGACAGCAATCAGCCCCAGCATTTT
D gene: .
V gene: TRBV5-1
clone size: .
J gene: TRBJ1-5

CDR3 protein: CATYPGGGLGTEAFF
CDR3 DNA: TGTGCCACGTATCCGGGGGGAGGGCTGGGCACTGAAGCTTTCTTT
D gene: .
V gene: TRBV19
clone size: once
J gene: TRBJ1-1

CDR3 protein: CASSYLADTDTQYF
CDR3 DNA: TGTGCCAGCAGTTACCTAGCGGACACAGATACGCAGTATTTT
D gene: TRBD2
V gene: TRBV6-6
clone size: once
J gene: TRBJ2-3

CDR3 protein: CASSYGSDNEQFF
CDR3 DNA: TGTGCCAGCAGTTACGGGTCGGACAATGAGCAGTTCTTC
D gene: .
V gene: TRBV6-6
clone size: .
J gene: TRBJ2-1

CDR3 protein: CASAEGLAGPEQYF
CDR3 DNA: TGTGCCAGCGCAGAGGGACTAGCGGGACCCGAGCAGTACTTC
D gene: TRBD2
V gene: TRBV9
clone size: .
J gene: TRBJ2-7

CDR3 protein: CATNPLGELNTGELFF
CDR3 DNA: TGTGCCACGAACCCGCTGGGGGAGCTGAACACCGGGGAGCTGTTTTTT
D gene: .
V gene: TRBV19
clone size: .
J gene: TRBJ2-2

CDR3 protein: CASSLGGSSGNTIYF
CDR3 DNA: TGTGCCAGCAGCTTAGGCGGCAGCTCTGGAAACACCATATATTTT
D gene: .
V gene: TRBV11-3
clone size: once
J gene: TRBJ1-3

CDR3 protein: CASSLFYTTQGYEQYF
CDR3 DNA: TGTGCCAGCAGTTTATTCTATACAACACAGGGTTACGAGCAGTACTTC
D gene: .
V gene: TRBV28
clone size: .
J gene: TRBJ2-7

CDR3 protein: CASRVGTGGDTGELFF
CDR3 DNA: TGTGCCAGCAGGGTCGGAACGGGAGGGGATACCGGGGAGCTGTTTTTT
D gene: TRBD2
V gene: TRBV25-1
clone size: .
J gene: TRBJ2-2

CDR3 protein: CASSFSPDGAYEQYF
CDR3 DNA: TGTGCCAGCAGCTTCTCCCCGGACGGTGCCTACGAGCAGTACTTC
D gene: .
V gene: TRBV7-2
clone size: .
J gene: TRBJ2-7

CDR3 protein: CASTSAGPYLSNQPQHF
CDR3 DNA: TGTGCCAGTACCTCGGCAGGACCCTACCTTAGCAATCAGCCCCAGCATTTT
D gene: .
V gene: TRBV19
clone size: .
J gene: TRBJ1-5

CDR3 protein: CASSLRVSNAQETQYF
CDR3 DNA: TGTGCCAGCAGCCTACGGGTGAGCAACGCTCAAGAGACCCAGTACTTC
D gene: .
V gene: TRBV7-2
clone size: .
J gene: TRBJ2-5

CDR3 protein: CAWDKVGGGQETQYF
CDR3 DNA: TGTGCCTGGGATAAGGTGGGCGGCGGCCAAGAGACCCAGTACTTC
D gene: .
V gene: TRBV30
clone size: once
J gene: TRBJ2-5

CDR3 protein: CASSVGHSYNEQFF
CDR3 DNA: TGTGCCAGCAGCGTGGGTCATTCCTACAATGAGCAGTTCTTC
D gene: .
V gene: TRBV9
clone size: .
J gene: TRBJ2-1

CDR3 protein: CASSLDGGSYSTQHF
CDR3 DNA: TGTGCCAGCAGCTTAGATGGCGGCTCTTACAGTACCCAGCATTTT
D gene: .
V gene: TRBV7-9
clone size: .
J gene: TRBJ1-5

CDR3 protein: CASSFRDPSYEQYF
CDR3 DNA: TGTGCCAGCAGTTTCAGGGACCCCTCCTACGAGCAGTACTTC
D gene: .
V gene: TRBV6-5
clone size: .
J gene: TRBJ2-7

CDR3 protein: CASSVAPSGVYNEQFF
CDR3 DNA: TGTGCCAGCAGCGTAGCTCCTAGCGGTGTGTACAATGAGCAGTTCTTC
D gene: TRBD2
V gene: TRBV9
clone size: .
J gene: TRBJ2-1

CDR3 protein: CASSVSGQGSYEQYF
CDR3 DNA: TGTGCCAGCAGCGTATCTGGACAGGGATCCTACGAGCAGTACTTC
D gene: TRBD1
V gene: TRBV9
clone size: .
J gene: TRBJ2-7

CDR3 protein: CASSPWGTGNTEAFF
CDR3 DNA: TGTGCCAGCTCACCCTGGGGGACGGGGAACACTGAAGCTTTCTTT
D gene: .
V gene: TRBV18
clone size: few
J gene: TRBJ1-1

CDR3 protein: CASSGQGIQPQHF
CDR3 DNA: TGTGCCAGCAGCGGACAGGGAATTCAGCCCCAGCATTTT
D gene: TRBD1
V gene: TRBV5-6
clone size: .
J gene: TRBJ1-5

CDR3 protein: CASSERIPGELFF
CDR3 DNA: TGTGCCAGCAGCGAACGCATCCCCGGGGAGCTGTTTTTT
D gene: .
V gene: TRBV9
clone size: .
J gene: TRBJ2-2

CDR3 protein: CASSLPTSGSFYNEQFF
CDR3 DNA: TGTGCCAGCAGTCTTCCCACCAGCGGGAGTTTCTACAATGAGCAGTTCTTC
D gene: TRBD2
V gene: TRBV28
clone size: .
J gene: TRBJ2-1

CDR3 protein: CASSFYPSGSYEQYF
CDR3 DNA: TGTGCCAGCAGTTTTTATCCTAGCGGGAGCTACGAGCAGTACTTC
D gene: TRBD2
V gene: TRBV28
clone size: .
J gene: TRBJ2-7

CDR3 protein: CASSERRDTQYF
CDR3 DNA: TGTGCCAGCAGCGAAAGGCGAGATACGCAGTATTTT
D gene: .
V gene: TRBV7-9
clone size: .
J gene: TRBJ2-3

CDR3 protein: CASTDGAGAGELFF
CDR3 DNA: TGCGCCAGCACGGATGGAGCGGGAGCCGGGGAGCTGTTTTTT
D gene: TRBD2
V gene: TRBV5-1
clone size: .
J gene: TRBJ2-2

CDR3 protein: CASSPSSAEQYF
CDR3 DNA: TGTGCCAGCTCACCGTCTAGCGCCGAGCAGTACTTC
D gene: .
V gene: TRBV18
clone size: few
J gene: TRBJ2-7

CDR3 protein: CASSTTSGFAGELFF
CDR3 DNA: TGTGCCAGCAGTACCACTAGCGGGTTTGCCGGGGAGCTGTTTTTT
D gene: TRBD2
V gene: TRBV11-2
clone size: .
J gene: TRBJ2-2

CDR3 protein: CASSFSLNTEAFF
CDR3 DNA: TGTGCTAGCAGCTTCTCTTTGAACACTGAAGCTTTCTTT
D gene: .
V gene: TRBV7-7
clone size: .
J gene: TRBJ1-1

CDR3 protein: CSVGSSYGLVETQYF
CDR3 DNA: TGCAGCGTCGGTAGTAGCTACGGTCTGGTAGAGACCCAGTACTTC
D gene: .
V gene: TRBV29-1
clone size: .
J gene: TRBJ2-5